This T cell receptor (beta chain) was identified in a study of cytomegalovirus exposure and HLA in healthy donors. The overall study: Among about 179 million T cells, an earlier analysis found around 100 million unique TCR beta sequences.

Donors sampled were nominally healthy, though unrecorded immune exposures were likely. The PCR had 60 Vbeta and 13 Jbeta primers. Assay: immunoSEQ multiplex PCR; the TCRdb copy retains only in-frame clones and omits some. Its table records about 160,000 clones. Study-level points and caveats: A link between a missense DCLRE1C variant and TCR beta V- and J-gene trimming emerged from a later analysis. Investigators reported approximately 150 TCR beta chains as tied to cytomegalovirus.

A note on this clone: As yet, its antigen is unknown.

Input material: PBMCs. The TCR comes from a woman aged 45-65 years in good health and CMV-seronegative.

The CDR3 nucleotides are TGTGCCAGCAGCAGCCCGACAGGGTTTGAGTCTGAAGCTTTCTTT. It yields the protein CASSSPTGFESEAFF. The chain links TRBV5-4 to TRBJ1-1, with 7 bases matching TRBD1. V trimming: 4 bases; J trimming: 6 bases; junction bases outside the gene matches: 12. The germline CDR1 and CDR2 sequences are SGHNT and YYREEE (reference sequence). The CDR3 has 15 residues.